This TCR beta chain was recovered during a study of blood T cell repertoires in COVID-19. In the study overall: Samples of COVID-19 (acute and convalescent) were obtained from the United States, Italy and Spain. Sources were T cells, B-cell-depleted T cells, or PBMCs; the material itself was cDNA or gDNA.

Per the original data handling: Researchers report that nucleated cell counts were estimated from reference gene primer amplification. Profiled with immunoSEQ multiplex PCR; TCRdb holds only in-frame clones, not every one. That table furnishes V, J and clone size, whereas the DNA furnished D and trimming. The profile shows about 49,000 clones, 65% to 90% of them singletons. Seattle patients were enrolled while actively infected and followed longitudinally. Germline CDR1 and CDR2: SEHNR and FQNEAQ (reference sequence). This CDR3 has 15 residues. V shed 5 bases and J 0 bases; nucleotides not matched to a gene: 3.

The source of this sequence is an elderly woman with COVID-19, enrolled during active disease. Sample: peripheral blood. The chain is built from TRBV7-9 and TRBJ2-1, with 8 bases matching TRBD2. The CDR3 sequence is CASSDSGSSYNEQFF. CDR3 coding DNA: TGTGCCAGCAGCGACAGCGGGAGCTCCTACAATGAGCAGTTCTTC.